This T cell receptor (beta chain) comes out of a study of graft-versus-host responses after intestinal transplantation. V shed 1 base, J shed 7 bases, and the junction held 0 bases outside the gene matches. This CDR3 is 13 amino acids long. Germline V gives CDR1 SGHVS, CDR2 FNYEAQ. As regards this clone: The target antigen is unknown.

Profiling relied on immunoSEQ multiplex PCR, and the TCRdb table lists in-frame clones only, not all of them. The data contain 100,000 or so clones, about nine tenths of them singletons. This chain joins TRBV7-6 and TRBJ1-3, with TRBD1 matching 8 bases. Material: unstimulated CD4+ T cells sorted from spleen or lymph node cells, obtained before transplant. The origin of this receptor is a human donor who was the organ donor for an intestinal transplant. In nucleotides, the CDR3 is TGTGCCAGCAGCTTAGACAGGGGGAACACCATATATTTT. It is translated as CASSLDRGNTIYF.